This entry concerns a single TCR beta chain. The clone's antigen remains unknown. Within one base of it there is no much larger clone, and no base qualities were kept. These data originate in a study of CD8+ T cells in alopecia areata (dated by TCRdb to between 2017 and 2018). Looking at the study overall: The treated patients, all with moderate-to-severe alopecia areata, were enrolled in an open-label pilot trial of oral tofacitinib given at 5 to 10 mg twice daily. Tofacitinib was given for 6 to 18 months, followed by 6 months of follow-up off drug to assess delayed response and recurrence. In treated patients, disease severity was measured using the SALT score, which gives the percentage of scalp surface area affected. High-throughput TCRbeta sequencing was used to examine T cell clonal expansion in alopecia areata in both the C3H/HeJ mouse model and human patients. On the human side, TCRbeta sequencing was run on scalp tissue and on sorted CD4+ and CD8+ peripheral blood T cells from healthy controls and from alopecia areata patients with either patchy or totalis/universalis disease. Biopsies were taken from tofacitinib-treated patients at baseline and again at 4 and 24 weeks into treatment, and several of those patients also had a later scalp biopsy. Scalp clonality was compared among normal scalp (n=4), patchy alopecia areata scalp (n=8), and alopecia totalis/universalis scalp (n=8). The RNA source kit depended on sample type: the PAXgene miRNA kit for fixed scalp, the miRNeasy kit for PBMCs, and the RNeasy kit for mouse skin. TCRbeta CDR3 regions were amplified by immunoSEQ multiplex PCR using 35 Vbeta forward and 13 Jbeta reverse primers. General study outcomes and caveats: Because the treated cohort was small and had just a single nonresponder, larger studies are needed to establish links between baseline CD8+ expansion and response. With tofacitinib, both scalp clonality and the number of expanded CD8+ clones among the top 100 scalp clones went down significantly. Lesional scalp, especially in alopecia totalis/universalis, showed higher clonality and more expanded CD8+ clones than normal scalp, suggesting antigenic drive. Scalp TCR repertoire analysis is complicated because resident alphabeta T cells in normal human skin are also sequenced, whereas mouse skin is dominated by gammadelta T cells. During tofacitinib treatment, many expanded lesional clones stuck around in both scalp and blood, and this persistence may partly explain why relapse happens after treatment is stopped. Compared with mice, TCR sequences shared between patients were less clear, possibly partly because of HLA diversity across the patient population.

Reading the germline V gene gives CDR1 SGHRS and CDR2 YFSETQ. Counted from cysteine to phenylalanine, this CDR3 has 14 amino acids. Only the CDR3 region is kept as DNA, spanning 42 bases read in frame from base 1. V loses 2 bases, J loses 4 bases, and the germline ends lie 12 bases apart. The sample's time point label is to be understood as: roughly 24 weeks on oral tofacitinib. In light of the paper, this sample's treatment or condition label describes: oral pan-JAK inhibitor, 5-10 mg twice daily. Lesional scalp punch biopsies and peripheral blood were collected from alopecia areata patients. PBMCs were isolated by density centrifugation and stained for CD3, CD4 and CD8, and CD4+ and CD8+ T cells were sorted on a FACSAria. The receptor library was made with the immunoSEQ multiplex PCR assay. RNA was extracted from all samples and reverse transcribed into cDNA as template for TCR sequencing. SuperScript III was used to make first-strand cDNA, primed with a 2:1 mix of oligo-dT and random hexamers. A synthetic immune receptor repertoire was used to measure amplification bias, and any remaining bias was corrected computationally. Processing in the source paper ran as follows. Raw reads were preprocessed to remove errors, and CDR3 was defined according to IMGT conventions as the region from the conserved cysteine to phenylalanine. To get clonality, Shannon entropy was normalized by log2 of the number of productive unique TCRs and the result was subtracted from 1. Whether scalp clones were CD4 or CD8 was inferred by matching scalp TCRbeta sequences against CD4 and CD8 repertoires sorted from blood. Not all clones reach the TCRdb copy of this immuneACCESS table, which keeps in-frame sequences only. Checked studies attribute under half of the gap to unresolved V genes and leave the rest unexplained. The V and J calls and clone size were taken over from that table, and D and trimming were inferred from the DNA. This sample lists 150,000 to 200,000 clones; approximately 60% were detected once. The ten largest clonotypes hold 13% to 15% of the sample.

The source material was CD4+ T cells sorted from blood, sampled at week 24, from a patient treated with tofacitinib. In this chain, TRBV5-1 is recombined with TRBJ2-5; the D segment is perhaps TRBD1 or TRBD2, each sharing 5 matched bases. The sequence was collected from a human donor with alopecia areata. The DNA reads TGCGCCAGCAGCTTTGAGGGGCGCAGAGAGACCCAGTACTTC. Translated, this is CASSFEGRRETQYF. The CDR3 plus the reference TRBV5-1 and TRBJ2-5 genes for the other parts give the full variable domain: KAGVTQTPRYLIKTRGQQVTLSCSPISGHRSVSWYQQTPGQGLQFLFEYFSETQRNKGNFPGRFSGRQFSNSRSEMNVSTLELGDSALYLCASSFEGRRETQYFGPGTRLLVL.